This T cell receptor (beta chain) appears in the sequencing data of a study of CD8 T cells in ankylosing spondylitis. This CDR3 has 13 amino acids. Looked up from germline, CDR1 is LGHDT and CDR2 is YNNKEL (reference sequence). V shed 1 base and J 7 bases; nucleotides not matched to a gene: 1. One entry per CDR3 protein results from TCRdb running MiXCR on the 5' RACE reads. Of approximately 300,000 distinct CDR3 sequences listed, less than 25% were seen once; the top ten hold around 3.2%. The material sequenced was blood, either unsorted or a sorted T cell fraction (not recorded which). The chain uses TRBV3-1 and TRBJ2-1; 7 positions agree with TRBD2. The receptor's source is a female donor with ankylosing spondylitis or in good health (not recorded which). The DNA of the CDR3 is TGTGCCAGCAGCCAAGCCGGGAGGAATGAGCAGTTCTTC. This gives the protein CASSQAGRNEQFF.